These 24 T cell receptor beta chains came from one sample sequenced in a study of T-cell memory formation after mild COVID-19. TCRdb processed the 5' RACE reads anew with MiXCR; each CDR3 protein has one entry. The sample shows some 320,000 distinct CDR3 sequences, roughly 15% of them seen only once. Sample: PBMCs or a T cell subset sorted from them (not recorded which). Source of these receptors: a young man who had mild COVID-19 (a few samples of this study predate the infection). Cell type and time point are not known.

The V call is TRBV12-3 or TRBV12-4, the J call TRBJ1-2; unclear D gene. This CDR3 has 15 residues. Trimming took 1 base from V and 2 from J, leaving 11 bases between them. CDR3 DNA sequence: TGTGCCAGCAGTTTAGGAGGAGCCAGGAACTATGGCTACACCTTC. Its translation: CASSLGGARNYGYTF.

In DNA, the CDR3 is TGCAGCGTTGATGGTGTAGGGGGCACAGATACGCAGTATTTT. Its translation is CSVDGVGGTDTQYF. The rearrangement links TRBV29-1 to TRBJ2-3, with D perhaps matching TRBD1 (5 bases). Germline V gene lookup returns CDR1 SQVTM and CDR2 ANQGSEA. The CDR3 extends over 14 amino acids. Trimming left V 3 bases short and J 1 base short, with 11 bases between.

The rearrangement uses TRBV5-5 and TRBJ1-4, with D possibly TRBD1 on 6 matching bases. This CDR3 is built from 16 residues. Looked up from germline, CDR1 is SGHKS and CDR2 is YYEKEE (reference sequence). V was cut by 4 bases and J by 0 bases, with 13 bases left in between. CDR3 in DNA: TGTGCCAGCAGCCCTCCGACAGGAGCAACTAATGAAAAACTGTTTTTT. Its protein is CASSPPTGATNEKLFF.

The J gene is TRBJ1-1, the V gene TRBV18; no firm D call. Per germline, CDR1 KGHSH and CDR2 LQKENI. CDR3 length: 12 amino acids. The V end lost 2 bases, the J end lost 1 base, and 2 bases lay between the germline ends. In nucleotides, the CDR3 is TGTGCCAGCTCACCAGCGAACACTGAAGCTTTCTTT. The encoded protein is CASSPANTEAFF.

The chain couples TRBV5-1 to TRBJ1-1, with 9 positions matching TRBD1. Germline values: CDR1 SGHRS, CDR2 YFSETQ. V was pared by 2 bases and J by 3 bases, with 8 bases of the junction left unmatched. The CDR3 has 16 amino acids. This chain's CDR3 is CASSLPWDREDTEAFF. The CDR3 DNA sequence: TGCGCCAGCAGCTTACCCTGGGACAGGGAGGACACTGAAGCTTTCTTT.

This clonotype was detected only a few times. CDR3 in amino acids: CASSSLRDTQYF. CDR3 nucleotide sequence: TGTGCCAGCAGTTCTTTGCGAGATACGCAGTATTTT. This chain joins TRBV6-2 or TRBV6-3 and TRBJ2-3, with D uncertain. This CDR3 region has 12 residues. V lost 4 bases and J 5 bases, leaving 7 bases between the germline ends. The germline V gene has CDR1 MNHEY and CDR2 SVGEGT.

This clonotype was detected only a few times. The V call is TRBV14, the J call TRBJ2-7; D gene ambiguous. The V gene lost 3 bases and the J gene lost 0 bases, with 9 bases spanning the gap. CDR3 length equals 14 residues. CDR1 and CDR2 (germline): SGHDN, FVKESK. In DNA form, the CDR3 reads TGTGCCAGCAGCCATCCCAGGACCTCCTACGAGCAGTACTTC. It specifies CASSHPRTSYEQYF.

This clonotype was found a few times. The chain couples TRBV20-1 to TRBJ2-7, with 8 positions matching TRBD1. The germline CDR1 and CDR2 sequences are DFQATT and SNEGSKA (reference sequence). This CDR3 contains 14 residues. V dropped 5 bases and J dropped 3; count of bases not matched to a gene: 9. The CDR3, as DNA: TGCAGTGCTTCAGACAGGGGCGGATACTACGAGCAGTACGTC. It encodes CSASDRGGYYEQYV.

This clonotype was detected many times. The CDR3 loop reads CASSLNGYQETQYF. The DNA of the CDR3 is TGTGCCAGCAGCCTAAACGGGTACCAAGAGACCCAGTACTTC. The genes are TRBV7-3 and TRBJ2-5; D uncertain. Germline CDR1 and CDR2: SGHTA and FQGTGA. Deletions cut 5 bases from V and 0 bases from J, with 10 bases between. The CDR3 is made up of 14 amino acids.

This clonotype was recorded a few times. V gene TRBV4-1 combines with J gene TRBJ2-5; maybe TRBD2 (5 bases). Germline V gene sequence: CDR1 MGHRA, CDR2 YSYEKL. The V end was cut by 2 bases, the J end by 4 bases, with 14 bases between. The length of the CDR3 is 15 residues. The DNA of the CDR3 is TGCGCCAGCAGCCAAAGGGTAGGGAGAGGAGAGACCCAGTACTTC. Residues: CASSQRVGRGETQYF.

This clonotype has only one observation. The chain combines TRBV14 with TRBJ2-3, with 11 positions matching TRBD2. Germline V gene data show CDR1 as SGHDN and CDR2 as FVKESK. With V trimmed by 4 bases and J by 1 base, 4 bases remained unmatched. The CDR3 sequence is 16 residues long. CDR3 DNA: TGTGCCAGCAGCCCCCTAGCGGGGGGTCGCACAGATACGCAGTATTTT. Protein sequence: CASSPLAGGRTDTQYF.

This clonotype was counted a few times. The gene calls are TRBV7-9 and TRBJ2-3; the match to TRBD1 covers 7 bases. CDR3 length equals 16 residues. CDR1 SEHNR and CDR2 FQNEAQ come from the germline V gene (reference sequence). The trim removed 5 bases at V and 1 base at J, leaving 9 bases unmatched. The CDR3 here is CASSPQTGSRTDTQYF. For the CDR3, the DNA is TGTGCCAGCAGCCCTCAGACAGGGTCTCGCACAGATACGCAGTATTTT.

The chain joins TRBV28 to TRBJ2-5; D may be TRBD1 (5 bases). CDR3 length equals 12 residues. The germline V gene encodes CDR1 MDHEN and CDR2 SYDVKM. V dropped 6 bases and J dropped 2 bases, with 7 bases sitting between them. The CDR3 nucleotides are TGTGCCAGCAGACGGACACAAGAGACCCAGTACTTC. Translated, it gives CASRRTQETQYF.

Worth noting for this clonotype: One end of the junction is discordant with germline, which a read error may explain. This chain links TRBV5-6 with TRBJ2-5, with D perhaps TRBD1 (5 bases). CDR1 SGHDT and CDR2 YYEEEE come from the germline V gene. The length of the CDR3 is 16 residues. The DNA for the CDR3 is TGTCCCAGCAGCCGTGCCGGACATAAGTTCCAAGAGACCCAGTACTTC. Protein sequence: CPSSRAGHKFQETQYF. Variable domain in full (rest from reference TRBV5-6 and TRBJ2-5): DAGVTQSPTHLIKTRGQQVTLRCSPKSGHDTVSWYQQALGQGPQFIFQYYEEEERQRGNFPDRFSGHQFPNYSSELNVNALLLGDSALYLCPSSRAGHKFQETQYFGPGTRLLVL.

The rearrangement uses TRBV28 and TRBJ1-1, with TRBD1 as a possible D gene (5 bases). Trimming took 4 bases from V and 12 from J, leaving 12 bases between them. CDR1 and CDR2 from the germline V gene are MDHEN and SYDVKM. The length of the CDR3 is 11 residues. The DNA of the CDR3 is TGTGCCAGCAGTTATAGACAGTTACCTTTCTTT. Its protein product is CASSYRQLPFF.

This clonotype has only a few counts. The V call is TRBV19, the J call TRBJ2-5, with D perhaps matching TRBD2 (5 bases). This CDR3 comprises 15 residues. V lost 2 bases and J 7 bases, leaving 17 bases between the germline ends. CDR1 and CDR2 (germline): LNHDA, SQIVND (reference sequence). CDR3 in DNA: TGTGCCAGTAGTATAAGTCATTCGGGATCCGGGACCCAGTACTTC. Translated, it gives CASSISHSGSGTQYF.

This clonotype was detected only a few times. The chain uses TRBV14 and TRBJ2-3, with a possible D match to TRBD2 (6 bases). CDR3 length: 17 residues. Deletions cut 1 base from V and 6 bases from J, with 20 bases between. Per germline, CDR1 SGHDN and CDR2 FVKESK. Here the CDR3 DNA reads TGTGCCAGCAGCCAAGGCTTGTCGGGACTCAAAATTGATACGCAGTATTTT. Amino acid sequence: CASSQGLSGLKIDTQYF.

Only a few counts were recorded for this clonotype. This CDR3 is CASSSGTSLGTQYF. The CDR3 coding sequence is TGCGCCAGCAGCTCTGGGACTTCATTGGGGACCCAGTACTTC. The chain couples TRBV5-1 to TRBJ2-5; perhaps TRBD2 as D (6 bases). Between the trimmed V and J ends, which lost 3 bases and 7 bases, there was a span of 16 bases. CDR1 is SGHRS and CDR2 is YFSETQ in the germline V gene. This CDR3 is built from 14 residues.

This clonotype has more than one count but fewer than ten. V is TRBV6-2 or TRBV6-3 and J is TRBJ2-1; maybe TRBD2 (6 bases). Trimming left V 1 base short and J 9 bases short, with 13 bases between. The V gene's germline CDR1 is MNHEY and CDR2 SVGEGT. The CDR3 has 14 residues. The CDR3 here is CASSYFGGALEQFF. CDR3 nucleotides: TGTGCCAGCAGTTACTTTGGAGGGGCGCTTGAGCAGTTCTTC.

The sample holds a few counts of this clonotype. The gene calls are TRBV4-1 and TRBJ1-1; D gene unclear. Trimming pared 3 bases from V and 8 bases from J, leaving 10 bases between. This CDR3 has 12 amino acids. Germline-derived CDR1 and CDR2 are MGHRA and YSYEKL. The CDR3 sequence: CASSHAGGEAFF. The CDR3, as DNA: TGCGCCAGCAGCCACGCGGGCGGAGAAGCTTTCTTT.

V and J are TRBV6-2 or TRBV6-3 and TRBJ1-2, with D perhaps TRBD1 (6 bases). V lost 2 bases, J lost 4 bases, and 14 bases lay in between. The CDR3 length is 15 residues. The V gene's germline CDR1 is MNHEY and CDR2 SVGEGT. For the CDR3, the DNA is TGTGCCAGCAGTTACGGGGGCCTGGCACTCTATGGCTACACCTTC. It codes for CASSYGGLALYGYTF.

This clonotype has more than one count but fewer than ten. V is TRBV12-3 or TRBV12-4 and J is TRBJ2-7; D uncertain. The CDR3 is 12 residues long. V shed 2 bases and J shed 7 bases, with 9 bases lying between them. The DNA of the CDR3 is TGTGCCAGCAGTTTAAACAGATGGGAGCAGTACTTC. This sequence encodes CASSLNRWEQYF.

This chain links TRBV7-2 with TRBJ2-5; D possibly corresponds to TRBD2 (5 bases). Between the trimmed V and J ends, which lost 5 bases and 5 bases, there was a span of 15 bases. The CDR3 is made up of 14 amino acids. CDR1 is SGHTA, CDR2 FQGNSA, per germline. Here the CDR3 DNA reads TGTGCCAGCAGCAACGACCGGGGTTGGGAGACCCAGTACTTC. Protein: CASSNDRGWETQYF.

This clonotype was picked up many times. The genes are TRBV4-1 and TRBJ2-1, with no clear D. Trimming left V 6 bases short and J 5 bases short, with 26 bases between. Germline CDR1 MGHRA, CDR2 YSYEKL. The CDR3 has 18 amino acids. CDR3 residues: CASRPHIRNGLWNNEQFF. DNA for the CDR3: TGCGCCAGCAGACCCCACATAAGGAACGGGTTATGGAACAATGAGCAGTTCTTC.